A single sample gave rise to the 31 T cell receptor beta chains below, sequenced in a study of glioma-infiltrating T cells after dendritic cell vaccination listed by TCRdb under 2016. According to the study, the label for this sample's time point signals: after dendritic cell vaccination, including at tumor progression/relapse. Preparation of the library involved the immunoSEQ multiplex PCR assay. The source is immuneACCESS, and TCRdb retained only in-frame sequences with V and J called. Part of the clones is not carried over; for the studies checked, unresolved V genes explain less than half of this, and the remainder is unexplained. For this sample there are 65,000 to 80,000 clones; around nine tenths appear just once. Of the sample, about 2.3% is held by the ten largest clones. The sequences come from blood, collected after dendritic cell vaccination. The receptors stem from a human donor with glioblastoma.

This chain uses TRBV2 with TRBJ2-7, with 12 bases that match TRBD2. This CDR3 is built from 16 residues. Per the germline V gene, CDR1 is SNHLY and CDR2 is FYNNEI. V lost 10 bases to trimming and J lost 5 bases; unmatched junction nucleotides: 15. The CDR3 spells CATDSSGRAVLDEQYF. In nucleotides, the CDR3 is TGTGCCACCGATTCTAGCGGGAGGGCCGTATTGGACGAGCAGTACTTC.

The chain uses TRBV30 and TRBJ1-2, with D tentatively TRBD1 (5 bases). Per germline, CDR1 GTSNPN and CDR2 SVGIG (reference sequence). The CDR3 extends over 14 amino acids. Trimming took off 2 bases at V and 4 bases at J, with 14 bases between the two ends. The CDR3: CAWSLSPDSYGYTF. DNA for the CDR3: TGTGCCTGGAGTCTTTCCCCCGACAGCTATGGCTACACCTTC.

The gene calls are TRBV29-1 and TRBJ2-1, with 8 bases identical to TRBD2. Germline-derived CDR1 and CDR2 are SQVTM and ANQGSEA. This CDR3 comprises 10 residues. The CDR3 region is CTLREGLKFF. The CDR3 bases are TGCACCCTCCGGGAGGGTTTAAAGTTCTTC.

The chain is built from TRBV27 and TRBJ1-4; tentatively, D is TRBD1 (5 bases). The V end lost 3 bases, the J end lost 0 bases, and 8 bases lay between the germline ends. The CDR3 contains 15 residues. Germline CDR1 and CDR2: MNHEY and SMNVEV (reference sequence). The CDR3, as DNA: TGTGCCAGCAGTTTCAGGGCTGCAACTAATGAAAAACTGTTTTTT. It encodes CASSFRAATNEKLFF.

CDR3: CASSYLQNQGTEAFF. In DNA form, the CDR3 reads TGCGCCAGCAGCTATTTACAGAATCAGGGCACTGAAGCTTTCTTT. This rearrangement joins TRBV5-1 to TRBJ1-1; D possibly corresponds to TRBD1 (5 bases). V was shortened by 3 bases and J by 4 bases, with 16 bases between the two germline ends. Germline assignment: CDR1 SGHRS and CDR2 YFSETQ. The CDR3 runs 15 residues.

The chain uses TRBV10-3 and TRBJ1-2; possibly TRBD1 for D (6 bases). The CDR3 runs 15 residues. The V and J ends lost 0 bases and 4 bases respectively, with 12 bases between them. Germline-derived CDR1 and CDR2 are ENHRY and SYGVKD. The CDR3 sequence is CAISESQGPPYGYTF. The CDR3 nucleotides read TGTGCCATCAGTGAGTCGCAGGGGCCCCCCTATGGCTACACCTTC.

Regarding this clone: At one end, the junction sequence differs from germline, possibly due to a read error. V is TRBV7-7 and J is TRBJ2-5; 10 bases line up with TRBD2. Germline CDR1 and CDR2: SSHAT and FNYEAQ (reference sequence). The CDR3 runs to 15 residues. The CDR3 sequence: CASSLVSGGRETQYF. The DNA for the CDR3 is TGTGCTAGCAGCTTAGTTAGCGGGGGGAGAGAGACCCAGTACTTC.

The CDR3 loop is CASSQDRRNTGELFF. DNA of the CDR3: TGCGCCAGCAGCCAAGATAGGAGGAACACCGGGGAGCTGTTTTTT. This sequence joins TRBV4-3 and TRBJ2-2; no clear D gene. Per germline, CDR1 LGHNA and CDR2 YSLEER. CDR3 length: 15 amino acids. Trimming shortened V by 0 bases and J by 1 base, and 6 bases separated the two germline ends.

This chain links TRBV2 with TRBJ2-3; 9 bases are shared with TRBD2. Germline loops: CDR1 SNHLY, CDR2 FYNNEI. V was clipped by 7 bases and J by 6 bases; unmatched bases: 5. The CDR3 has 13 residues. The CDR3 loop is CASMAGGVDTQYF. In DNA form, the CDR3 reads TGTGCCAGCATGGCGGGAGGGGTTGATACGCAGTATTTT.

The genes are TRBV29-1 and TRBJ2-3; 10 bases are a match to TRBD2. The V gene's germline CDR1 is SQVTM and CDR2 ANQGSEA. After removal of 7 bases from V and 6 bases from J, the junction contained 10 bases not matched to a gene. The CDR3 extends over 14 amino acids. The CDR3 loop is CSASLAGLPDTQYF. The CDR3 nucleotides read TGCAGCGCATCACTAGCGGGGTTGCCGGATACGCAGTATTTT.

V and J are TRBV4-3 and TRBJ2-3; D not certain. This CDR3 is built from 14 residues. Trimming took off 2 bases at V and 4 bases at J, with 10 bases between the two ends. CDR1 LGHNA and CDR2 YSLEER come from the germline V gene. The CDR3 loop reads CASSQYLGPDTQYF. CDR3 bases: TGCGCCAGCAGCCAATATCTTGGCCCAGATACGCAGTATTTT.

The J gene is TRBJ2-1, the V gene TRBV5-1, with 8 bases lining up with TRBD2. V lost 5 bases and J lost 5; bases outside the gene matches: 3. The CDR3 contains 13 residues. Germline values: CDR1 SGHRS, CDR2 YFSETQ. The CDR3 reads CASSPTSDNEQFF. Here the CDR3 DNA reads TGCGCCAGCAGTCCGACTAGCGACAATGAGCAGTTCTTC.

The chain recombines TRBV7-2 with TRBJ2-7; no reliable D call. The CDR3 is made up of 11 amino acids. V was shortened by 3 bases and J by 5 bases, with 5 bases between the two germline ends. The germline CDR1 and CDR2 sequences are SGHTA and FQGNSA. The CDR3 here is CASSFGDEQYF. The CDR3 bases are TGTGCCAGCAGCTTCGGAGACGAGCAGTACTTC.

CDR3: CASSWTGGLDTQYF. CDR3 sequence (DNA): TGTGCCAGTAGTTGGACAGGGGGCCTAGATACGCAGTATTTT. The V gene is TRBV19, the J gene TRBJ2-3; 11 bases map to TRBD1. Trimming took 5 bases from V and 5 from J; bases not matched to a gene: 3. The CDR3 has 14 amino acids. Per the germline V gene, CDR1 is LNHDA and CDR2 is SQIVND (reference sequence).

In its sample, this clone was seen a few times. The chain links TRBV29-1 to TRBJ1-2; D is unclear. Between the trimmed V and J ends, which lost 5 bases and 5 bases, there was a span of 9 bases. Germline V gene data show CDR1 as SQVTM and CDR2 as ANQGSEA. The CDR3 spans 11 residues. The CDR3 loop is CSVYEIYGYTF. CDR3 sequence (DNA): TGCAGCGTTTACGAGATTTATGGCTACACCTTC.

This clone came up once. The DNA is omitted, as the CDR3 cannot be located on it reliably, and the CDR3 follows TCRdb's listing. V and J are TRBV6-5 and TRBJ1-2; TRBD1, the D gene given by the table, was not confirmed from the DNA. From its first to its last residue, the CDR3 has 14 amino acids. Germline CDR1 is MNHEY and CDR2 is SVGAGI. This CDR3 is CASSYVGQGSLPTF.

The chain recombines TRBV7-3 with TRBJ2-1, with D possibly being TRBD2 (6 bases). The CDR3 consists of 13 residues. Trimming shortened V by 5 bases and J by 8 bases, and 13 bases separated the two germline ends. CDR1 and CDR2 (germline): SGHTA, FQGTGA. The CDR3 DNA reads TGTGCCAGCAGCCAGGGAGGAGGCGATGAGCAGTTCTTC. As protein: CASSQGGGDEQFF.

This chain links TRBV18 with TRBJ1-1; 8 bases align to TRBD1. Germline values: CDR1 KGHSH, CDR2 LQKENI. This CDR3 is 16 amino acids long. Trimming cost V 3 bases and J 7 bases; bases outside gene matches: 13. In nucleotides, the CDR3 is TGTGCCAGCTCACCGAATTACGCGGCGACAGGGGTTGAAGCTTTCTTT. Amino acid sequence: CASSPNYAATGVEAFF.

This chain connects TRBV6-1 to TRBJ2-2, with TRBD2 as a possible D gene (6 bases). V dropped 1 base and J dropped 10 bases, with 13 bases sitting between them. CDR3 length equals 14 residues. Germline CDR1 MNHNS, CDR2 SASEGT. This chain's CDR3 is CASSEDLEGEELFF. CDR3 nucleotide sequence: TGTGCCAGCAGTGAAGACCTGGAGGGCGAGGAGCTGTTTTTT.

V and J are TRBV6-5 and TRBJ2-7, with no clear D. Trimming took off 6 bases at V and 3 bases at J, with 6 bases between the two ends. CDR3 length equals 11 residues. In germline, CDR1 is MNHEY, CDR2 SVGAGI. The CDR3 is CASRQYYEQYF. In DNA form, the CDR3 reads TGTGCCAGCAGACAGTACTACGAGCAGTACTTC.

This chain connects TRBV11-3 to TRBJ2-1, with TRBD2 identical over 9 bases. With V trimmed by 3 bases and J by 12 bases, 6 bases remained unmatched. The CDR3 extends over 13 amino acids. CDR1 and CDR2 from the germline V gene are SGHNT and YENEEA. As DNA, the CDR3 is TGTGCCAGCAGCTTTGCGGGAGGGCTTGGGCAGTTCTTC. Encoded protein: CASSFAGGLGQFF.

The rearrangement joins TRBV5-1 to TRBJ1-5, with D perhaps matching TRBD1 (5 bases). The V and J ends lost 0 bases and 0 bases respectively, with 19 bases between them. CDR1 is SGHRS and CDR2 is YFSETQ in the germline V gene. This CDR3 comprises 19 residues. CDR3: CASSLDHIQVTNSNQPQHF. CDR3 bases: TGCGCCAGCAGCTTGGATCATATACAGGTGACAAATAGCAATCAGCCCCAGCATTTT.

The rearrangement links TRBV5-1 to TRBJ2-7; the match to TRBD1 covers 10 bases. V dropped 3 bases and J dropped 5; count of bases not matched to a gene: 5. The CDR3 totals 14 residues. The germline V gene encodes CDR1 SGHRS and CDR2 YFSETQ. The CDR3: CASSSTGGRNEQYF. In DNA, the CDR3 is TGCGCCAGCAGCTCGACAGGGGGCAGGAACGAGCAGTACTTC.

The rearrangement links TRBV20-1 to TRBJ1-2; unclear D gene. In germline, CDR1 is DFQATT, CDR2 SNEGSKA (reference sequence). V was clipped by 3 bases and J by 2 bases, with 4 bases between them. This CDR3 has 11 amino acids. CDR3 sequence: CSASGNYGYTF. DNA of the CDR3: TGCAGTGCTAGCGGGAACTATGGCTACACCTTC.

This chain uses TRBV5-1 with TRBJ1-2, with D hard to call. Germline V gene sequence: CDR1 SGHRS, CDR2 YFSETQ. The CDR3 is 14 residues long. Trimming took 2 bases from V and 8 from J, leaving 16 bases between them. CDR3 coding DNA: TGCGCCAGCAGCTTAACCCCAGAGCCAGGCGGCTACACCTTC. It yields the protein CASSLTPEPGGYTF.

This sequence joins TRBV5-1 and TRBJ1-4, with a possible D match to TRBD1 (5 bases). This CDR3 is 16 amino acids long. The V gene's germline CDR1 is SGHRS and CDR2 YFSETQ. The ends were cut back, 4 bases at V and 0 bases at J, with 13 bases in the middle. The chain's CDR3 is CASSLPTGTTNEKLFF. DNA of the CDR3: TGCGCCAGCAGCCTACCAACAGGTACAACTAATGAAAAACTGTTTTTT.

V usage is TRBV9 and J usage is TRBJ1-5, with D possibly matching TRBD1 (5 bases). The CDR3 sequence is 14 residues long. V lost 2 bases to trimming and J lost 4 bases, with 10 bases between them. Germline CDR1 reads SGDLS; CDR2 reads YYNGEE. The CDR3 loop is CASSVGGGNQPQHF. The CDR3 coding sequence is TGTGCCAGCAGCGTTGGGGGGGGAAATCAGCCCCAGCATTTT.

The CDR3 is CASSLWQSTGELFF. The CDR3 bases are TGTGCCAGCAGCTTGTGGCAGTCCACCGGGGAGCTGTTTTTT. This chain links TRBV5-4 with TRBJ2-2; unclear D gene. CDR1 is SGHNT and CDR2 is YYREEE in the germline V gene (reference sequence). This CDR3 contains 14 residues. The V gene lost 1 base and the J gene lost 4 bases, with 8 bases spanning the gap.

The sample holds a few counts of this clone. Here the CDR3 DNA reads TGTGCCAGCAGCTCCTACACTGAAGCTTTCTTT. This translates into CASSSYTEAFF. The chain recombines TRBV5-4 with TRBJ1-1; D is undetermined. Per germline, CDR1 SGHNT and CDR2 YYREEE (reference sequence). V gave up 3 bases and J gave up 3 bases, with 3 bases separating them. This CDR3 comprises 11 residues.

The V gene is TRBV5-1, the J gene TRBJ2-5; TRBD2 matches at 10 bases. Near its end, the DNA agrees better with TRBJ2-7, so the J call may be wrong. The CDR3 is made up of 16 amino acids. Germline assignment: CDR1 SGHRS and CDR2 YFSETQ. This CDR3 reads CASSLGASGSAYEQYF. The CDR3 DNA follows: TGCGCCAGCAGCTTGGGGGCTAGCGGGAGTGCTTACGAGCAGTACTTC.

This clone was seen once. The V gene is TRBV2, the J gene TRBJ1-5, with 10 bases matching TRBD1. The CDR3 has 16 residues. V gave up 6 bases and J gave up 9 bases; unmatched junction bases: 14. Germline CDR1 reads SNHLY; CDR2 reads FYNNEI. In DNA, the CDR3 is TGTGCCAGCAGGGCTCCGGGACAGGGGATGATTGCGCCCCAGCATTTT. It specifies CASRAPGQGMIAPQHF.